This TCR beta chain was sequenced in a study of human T cells and chemical hapten exposure. Across the whole study: A roughly 2 cm by roughly 2 cm inner upper arm patch received 2% DPC for sensitization. Study results and limitations: The formation of large CDR3 similarity clusters by expanded TCRs significantly exceeded that of controls.

Time point here: pre-sensitization, week 0. Treatment denoted: therapeutic diphenylcyclopropenone sensitization with weekly scalp DPC. In the case of this clonotype: Its antigen remains unknown.

V was clipped by 4 bases and J by 9 bases; unmatched bases: 21. Germline V gives CDR1 GTSNPN, CDR2 SVGIG (reference sequence). This CDR3 has 18 amino acids. Each CDR3 protein gets one entry after TCRdb re-called the RACE reads with MiXCR. The sample has 60,000 to 80,000 distinct CDR3 sequences, around 7% seen once. This clonotype was sampled from a woman aged 25 to 45 with alopecia areata. Some clones in this sample may be carry-over from other donors' samples. Sequenced material: whole blood, taken in connection with sensitization to the hapten diphenylcyclopropenone (DPC). The rearrangement links TRBV30 to TRBJ1-6; 7 nucleotides align to TRBD1. The CDR3 DNA sequence: TGTGCCTGGACCCCCCCGGGACAGATTTTGAGATGGGGTTCACCCCTCCACTTT. Translating it yields CAWTPPGQILRWGSPLHF. Full variable domain (missing parts from reference TRBV30 and TRBJ1-6): SQTIHQWPATLVQPVGSPLSLECTVEGTSNPNLYWYRQAAGRGLQLLFYSVGIGQISSEVPQNLSASRPQDRQFILSSKKLLLSDSGFYLCAWTPPGQILRWGSPLHFGNGTRLTVT.